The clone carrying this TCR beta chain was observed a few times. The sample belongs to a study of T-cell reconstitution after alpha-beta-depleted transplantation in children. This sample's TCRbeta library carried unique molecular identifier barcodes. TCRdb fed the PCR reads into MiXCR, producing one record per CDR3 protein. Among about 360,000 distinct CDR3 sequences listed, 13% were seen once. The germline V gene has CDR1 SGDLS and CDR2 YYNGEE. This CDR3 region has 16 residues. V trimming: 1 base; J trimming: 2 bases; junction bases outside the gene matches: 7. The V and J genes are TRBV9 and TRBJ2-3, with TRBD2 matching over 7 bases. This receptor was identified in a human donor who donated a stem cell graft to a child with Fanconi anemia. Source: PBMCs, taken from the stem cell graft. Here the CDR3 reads CASSVQPGTTTDTQYF. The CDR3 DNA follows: TGTGCCAGCAGCGTACAACCCGGGACTACCACAGATACGCAGTATTTT.